Below, one T cell receptor (beta chain) is given with its context. It lacks a known antigen. No qualities accompany the bases; no much larger clone lies one base away. This sample was taken from a study (dated by TCRdb to between 2014 and 2017). Study-wide context: The study set out to test whether tumor-infiltrating Tregs in breast cancer get recruited from blood Tregs or are instead converted in situ from other CD4+ T cell subsets.

Study-level results and caveats: Validation in the larger cohort was restricted to a single TCR beta V-J rearrangement rather than whole repertoires. The TCR alpha and beta sequences of tumor-infiltrating Tregs showed the greatest overlap with tumor naive CD4+ T cells, followed by blood naive CD4+ T cells. Tumor memory CD4+ T cell TCR gene usage was found to cluster with blood and lymph node memory CD4+ cells and with lymph node naive CD4+ cells.

CD4+CD45RO+CD25- cells were isolated as memory CD4+ T cells. Tregs, naive and memory CD4+ T cells from tumor, blood and ipsilateral draining lymph nodes of a handful of breast cancer patients underwent full-length TCR alpha and beta sequencing. Tumor tissue and lymph nodes from ipsilateral axillary dissection were perfused with PBS, minced and digested with collagenase I and hyaluronidase. Ficoll density gradient centrifugation was used to isolate mononuclear cells from lymph nodes or from 50 ml of peripheral blood. FACS confirmed that the sorted cell populations were more than 90% pure. Amplification of full-length TCR variable regions was done by 5' RACE PCR using constant-region reverse primers, and this step was followed by semi-nested PCR with Nested Universal Primer A. The ReliaPrep RNA Cell Miniprep System was used to extract total RNA, which was then reverse transcribed into 5'RACE-ready cDNA with the SMARTer RACE 5'/3' Kit. Full-length TCR alpha and beta libraries were barcoded with multiplex adaptors and sequenced on an Illumina MiSeq. Regarding the original processing steps: For each of nine subset-tissue groups, sequencing data from the five patients were pooled, and the groups were then compared using unsupervised clustering of TCR gene usage. Repertoire similarity was calculated with the Morisita-Horn index, weighting shared sequences by their contribution to each repertoire. TCRdb reprocessing: public reads trimmed at Q25 with fastp, clones called with MiXCR, in-frame beta chains kept. Each record represents a unique CDR3 protein, reported with the most common genes and DNA among its rows. It is TCRdb's table, rather than the study itself, that gives the V and J calls and clone size. This sample holds roughly 69,000 distinct CDR3 sequences; approximately 22% were observed only once. Just under 3% of the sample is held by the ten biggest clonotypes.

Via the germline V gene, CDR1 is MDHEN and CDR2 SYDVKM. V and J are truncated by 4 bases and 6 bases respectively, leaving an intervening sequence of 16 bases. Taken from cysteine to phenylalanine, the CDR3 has 15 residues. Just CDR3 DNA is preserved here, 45 bases in frame from base 1. The sequencing input was memory CD4+ T cells sorted from a lymph node. What this sample's cell subset or site label stands for: memory CD4+ T cells, CD4+CD45RO+CD25-. The sequence is built from TRBV28 and TRBJ1-5, with a tentative D gene TRBD1 over 6 matching bases. The sequence came from a female donor with breast cancer. Here is the DNA: TGTGCCAGCAGTTCCGCCCTTGCAGGGGCTCAGCCCCAGCATTTT. Its coded protein is CASSSALAGAQPQHF.